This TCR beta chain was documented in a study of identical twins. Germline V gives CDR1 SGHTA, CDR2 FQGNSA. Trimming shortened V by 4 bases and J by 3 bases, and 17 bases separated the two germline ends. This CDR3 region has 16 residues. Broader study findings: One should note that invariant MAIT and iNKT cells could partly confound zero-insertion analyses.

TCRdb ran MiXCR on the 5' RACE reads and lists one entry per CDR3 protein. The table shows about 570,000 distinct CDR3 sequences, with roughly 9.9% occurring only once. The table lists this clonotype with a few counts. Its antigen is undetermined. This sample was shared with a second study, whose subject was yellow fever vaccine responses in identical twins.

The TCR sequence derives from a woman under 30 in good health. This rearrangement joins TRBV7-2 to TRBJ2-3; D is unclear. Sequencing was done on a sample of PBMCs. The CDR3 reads CASSSGGRVGTDTQYF. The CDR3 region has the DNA TGTGCCAGCAGCTCGGGCGGCCGGGTGGGGACAGATACGCAGTATTTT.